A selection of T cell receptor beta chains follows, all from one sample in a study of control samples from healthy donors and cancer patients. Profiling relied on immunoSEQ multiplex PCR, and the TCRdb table lists in-frame clones only, not all of them. The sample holds 65,000 to 90,000 clones; 89% are singletons and the top ten take around a tenth. Sequenced input: PBMCs. The receptors come from a woman between 50 and 59 years old with colorectal cancer. The CDR3 runs from the conserved cysteine through the conserved F or W. A D gene is named only where the DNA matches it firmly. Expanded clones are given a class, and other clones once, few, many or no size at all.

V,size,J,D,DNA,CDR3
TRBV5-1,NA,TRBJ2-1,TRBD2,TGCGCCAGCACGACTAGCGGCTCCTACAATGAGCAGTTCTTC,CASTTSGSYNEQFF
TRBV7-2,NA,TRBJ1-5,TRBD1,TGTGCCAGCAGCCCCAGGGACAGGGGTGGGCGTCAGCCCCAGCATTTT,CASSPRDRGGRQPQHF
TRBV9,NA,TRBJ2-3,NA,TGTGCCAGCAGCGTAGGGGGTGATACGCAGTATTTT,CASSVGGDTQYF
TRBV7-2,NA,TRBJ2-1,NA,TGTGCCAGCAGCTTAGTGGGCAGGGGTGGCAATGAGCAGTTCTTC,CASSLVGRGGNEQFF
TRBV14,NA,TRBJ1-3,NA,TGTGCCAGCAGCCAGGTTCTCGGGAGCTCTGGAAACACCATATATTTT,CASSQVLGSSGNTIYF
TRBV2,NA,TRBJ1-6,NA,TGTGCCAGCAGTGAGCGCGGGGGACAATCGTTATCACCCCTCCACTTT,CASSERGGQSLSPLHF
TRBV18,NA,TRBJ1-3,NA,TGTGCCAGCTCACCACCCAGCGAGTTAAACACCATATATTTT,CASSPPSELNTIYF
TRBV18,NA,TRBJ2-3,NA,TGTGCCAGCTCAACGACAGTAGGGGATACGCAGTATTTT,CASSTTVGDTQYF
TRBV9,NA,TRBJ2-1,TRBD2,TGTGCCAGCAGCGTAGAAGGCCTAGCGGGGGGGAGCTCCTACAATGAGCAGTTCTTC,CASSVEGLAGGSSYNEQFF
TRBV5-6,NA,TRBJ1-5,NA,TGTGCCAGCAGCTCTAGTGCAGGGGCCGGTTATTATAGCAATCAGCCCCAGCATTTT,CASSSSAGAGYYSNQPQHF
TRBV4-3,NA,TRBJ2-4,TRBD1,TGCGCCAGCAGCCGAGATGGGACAGGCAACATTCAGTACTTC,CASSRDGTGNIQYF
TRBV10-1,NA,TRBJ1-1,TRBD1,TGCGCCAGCAGTGAGCGTTCCCTGGGACAGCTGAACACTGAAGCTTTCTTT,CASSERSLGQLNTEAFF
TRBV19,once,TRBJ1-6,NA,TGTGCCAGTAGTATAGCGGGGGGCTTGAATAATTCACCCCTCCACTTT,CASSIAGGLNNSPLHF